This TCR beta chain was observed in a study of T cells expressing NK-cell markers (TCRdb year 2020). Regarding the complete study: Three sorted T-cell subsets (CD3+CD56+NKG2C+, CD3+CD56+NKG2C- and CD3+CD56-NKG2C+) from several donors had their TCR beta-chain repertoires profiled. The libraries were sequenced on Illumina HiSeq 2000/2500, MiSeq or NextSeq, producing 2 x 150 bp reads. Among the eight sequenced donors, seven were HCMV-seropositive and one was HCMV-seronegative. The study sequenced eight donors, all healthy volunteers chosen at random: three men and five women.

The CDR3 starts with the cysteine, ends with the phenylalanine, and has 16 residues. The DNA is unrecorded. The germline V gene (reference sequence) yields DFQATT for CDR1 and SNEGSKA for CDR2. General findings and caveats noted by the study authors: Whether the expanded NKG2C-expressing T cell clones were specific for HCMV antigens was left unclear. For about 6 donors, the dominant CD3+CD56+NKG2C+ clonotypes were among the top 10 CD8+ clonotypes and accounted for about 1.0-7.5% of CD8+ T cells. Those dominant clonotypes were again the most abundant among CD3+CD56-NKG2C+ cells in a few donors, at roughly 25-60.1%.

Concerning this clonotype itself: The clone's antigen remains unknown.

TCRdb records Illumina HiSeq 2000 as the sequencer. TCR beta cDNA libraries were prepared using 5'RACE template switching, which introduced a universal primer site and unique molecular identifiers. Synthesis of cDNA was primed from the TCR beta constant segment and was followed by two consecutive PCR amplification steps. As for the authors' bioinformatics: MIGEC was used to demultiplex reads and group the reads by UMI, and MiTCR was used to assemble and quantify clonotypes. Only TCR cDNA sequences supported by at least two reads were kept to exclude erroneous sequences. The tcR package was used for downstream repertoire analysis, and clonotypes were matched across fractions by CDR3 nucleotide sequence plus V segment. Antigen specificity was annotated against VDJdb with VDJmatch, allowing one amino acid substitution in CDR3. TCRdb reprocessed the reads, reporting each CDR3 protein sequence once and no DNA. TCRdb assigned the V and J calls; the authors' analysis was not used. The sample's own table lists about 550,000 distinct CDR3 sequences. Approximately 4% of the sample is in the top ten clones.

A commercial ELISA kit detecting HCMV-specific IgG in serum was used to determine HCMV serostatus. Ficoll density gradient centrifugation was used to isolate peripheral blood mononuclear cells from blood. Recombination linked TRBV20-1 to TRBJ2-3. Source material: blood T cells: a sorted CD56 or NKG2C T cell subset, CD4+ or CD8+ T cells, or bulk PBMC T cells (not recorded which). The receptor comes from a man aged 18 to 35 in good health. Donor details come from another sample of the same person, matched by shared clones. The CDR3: CSALNRLVSSTDTQYF.